These 14 T cell receptor beta chains were all obtained from the same sample, sequenced in a study of blood T cell repertoires in COVID-19. Only in-frame clones appear in the TCRdb table, and some are missing; sequencing was by immunoSEQ multiplex PCR. Of some 180,000 clones in the sample, about 88% were seen once. The sample was peripheral blood. These receptors were collected from a man between 45 and 60 years old with COVID-19, enrolled during active disease.

This chain joins TRBV9 and TRBJ2-1; possibly TRBD1 for D (5 bases). Germline loops: CDR1 SGDLS, CDR2 YYNGEE. The V and J ends lost 0 bases and 9 bases respectively, with 7 bases between them. This CDR3 is built from 12 residues. CDR3: CASSVADTEQFF. DNA of the CDR3: TGTGCCAGCAGCGTAGCGGACACTGAGCAGTTCTTC. The full variable domain, its missing parts supplied by reference TRBV9 and TRBJ2-1, is DSGVTQTPKHLITATGQRVTLRCSPRSGDLSVYWYQQSLDQGLQFLIQYYNGEERAKGNILERFSAQQFPDLHSELNLSSLELGDSALYFCASSVADTEQFFGPGTRLTVL.

V gene TRBV10-3 combines with J gene TRBJ2-6, with D possibly matching TRBD2 (6 bases). CDR1 is ENHRY, CDR2 SYGVKD, per germline. V was cut by 7 bases and J by 4 bases, with 14 bases left in between. This CDR3 comprises 15 residues. The CDR3 DNA is TGTGCCATCACGCGGGACGTAACAGGGGCCAACGTCCTGACTTTC. Translating gives CAITRDVTGANVLTF.

This clone was found once. The CDR3 sequence is CASSGGTGGGETQYF. The CDR3 DNA follows: TGTGCCAGTAGTGGCGGGACAGGGGGTGGGGAGACCCAGTACTTC. The chain recombines TRBV19 with TRBJ2-5, with 11 bases aligning to TRBD1. The V gene end was trimmed by 5 bases and the J gene end by 5 bases; junction bases not matched to a gene: 7. The CDR3 is 15 residues long. Germline-derived CDR1 and CDR2 are LNHDA and SQIVND (reference sequence).

The chain's CDR3 is CASSDSTSGSNEQFF. CDR3 nucleotides: TGTGCCAGCAGTGACTCGACTAGCGGGAGCAATGAGCAGTTCTTC. The rearrangement uses TRBV6-4 and TRBJ2-1; the match to TRBD2 covers 12 bases. V dropped 0 bases and J dropped 6; count of bases not matched to a gene: 0. Germline V CDR1 and CDR2: MRHNA, SNTAGT. This CDR3 has 15 residues.

V is TRBV28 and J is TRBJ1-1; maybe TRBD1 (6 bases). This CDR3 has 16 amino acids. Germline assignment: CDR1 MDHEN and CDR2 SYDVKM. Trimming removed 4 bases at V and 2 bases at J, with 17 bases between. The CDR3 DNA is TGTGCCAGCAGTTCTGGGCTGGACAGACTAAACACTGAAGCTTTCTTT. Its translation is CASSSGLDRLNTEAFF. The full variable domain, in which reference TRBV28 and TRBJ1-1 provide the parts outside the CDR3, is DVKVTQSSRYLVKRTGEKVFLECVQDMDHENMFWYRQDPGLGLRLIYFSYDVKMKEKGDIPEGYSVSREKKERFSLILESASTNQTSMYLCASSSGLDRLNTEAFFGQGTRLTVV.

The CDR3 region has the DNA TGCAGCGTTAATGACAGGGTGAAGAACACTGAAGCTTTCTTT. Its translation: CSVNDRVKNTEAFF. V and J are TRBV29-1 and TRBJ1-1; 7 bases are a match to TRBD1. V shed 5 bases and J 1 base; nucleotides not matched to a gene: 7. CDR1 is SQVTM and CDR2 is ANQGSEA in the germline V gene. The CDR3 has 14 amino acids. Using reference TRBV29-1 and TRBJ1-1 for the parts outside the CDR3, the full variable domain is SAVISQKPSRDICQRGTSLTIQCQVDSQVTMMFWYRQQPGQSLTLIATANQGSEATYESGFVIDKFPISRPNLTFSTLTVSNMSPEDSSIYLCSVNDRVKNTEAFFGQGTRLTVV.

J is TRBJ2-1 and V is TRBV19; the match to TRBD2 covers 14 bases. This CDR3 is 15 amino acids long. With V trimmed by 5 bases and J by 9 bases, 6 bases remained unmatched. The germline gives CDR1 LNHDA, CDR2 SQIVND (reference sequence). The CDR3 sequence is CASSPRLAGGSEQFF. The CDR3 DNA reads TGTGCCAGTAGTCCCCGACTAGCGGGAGGGTCTGAGCAGTTCTTC.

The V gene is TRBV2, the J gene TRBJ1-4; tentative D call: TRBD1 (5 bases). The CDR3 length is 14 residues. CDR1 and CDR2 (germline): SNHLY, FYNNEI. V lost 4 bases to trimming and J lost 8 bases, with 14 bases between them. CDR3 nucleotides: TGTGCCAGCAGTGGGGGCCCCCGTAGGGAAAAACTGTTTTTT. Translation: CASSGGPRREKLFF.

This chain uses TRBV2 with TRBJ1-2, with TRBD1 as a possible D gene (5 bases). The CDR3 is 15 residues long. The germline V gene encodes CDR1 SNHLY and CDR2 FYNNEI. Trimming shortened V by 6 bases and J by 0 bases, and 14 bases separated the two germline ends. The CDR3 protein is CASSLGAEANYGYTF. CDR3 nucleotides: TGTGCCAGCAGCCTAGGGGCCGAGGCTAACTATGGCTACACCTTC.

This chain connects TRBV15 to TRBJ1-2; D perhaps matches TRBD1 (5 bases). The ends were cut back, 3 bases at V and 4 bases at J, with 18 bases in the middle. The CDR3 consists of 16 residues. Germline CDR1 is LNHNV and CDR2 is YYDKDF (reference sequence). The CDR3 DNA reads as TGTGCCACCAGCAGGGATATCAGGGAAGAAGGCTATGGCTACACCTTC. This encodes CATSRDIREEGYGYTF.

The chain has TRBV9 and TRBJ2-2; TRBD2 aligns across 13 bases. V shed 2 bases and J 5 bases; nucleotides not matched to a gene: 3. The CDR3 is made up of 16 amino acids. Germline assignment: CDR1 SGDLS and CDR2 YYNGEE. CDR3 protein: CASSVGGLAGTGELFF. For the CDR3, the DNA is TGTGCCAGCAGCGTGGGGGGACTAGCGGGGACCGGGGAGCTGTTTTTT. Variable domain in full (rest from reference TRBV9 and TRBJ2-2): DSGVTQTPKHLITATGQRVTLRCSPRSGDLSVYWYQQSLDQGLQFLIQYYNGEERAKGNILERFSAQQFPDLHSELNLSSLELGDSALYFCASSVGGLAGTGELFFGEGSRLTVL.

V usage is TRBV19 and J usage is TRBJ1-5; 9 nucleotides agree with TRBD1. V shed 5 bases, J shed 0 bases, and the junction held 5 bases outside the gene matches. CDR3 length equals 16 residues. Germline V lookup: CDR1 LNHDA, CDR2 SQIVND (reference sequence). In DNA form, the CDR3 reads TGTGCCAGTAGTCTGGACAGGGGTTATAGCAATCAGCCCCAGCATTTT. Encoded protein: CASSLDRGYSNQPQHF.

V gene TRBV13 combines with J gene TRBJ2-3, with TRBD2 identical over 7 bases. The V gene's germline CDR1 is PRHDT and CDR2 FYEKMQ (reference sequence). The ends lost 5 bases at V and 5 bases at J; junction bases unmatched: 7. The CDR3 covers 14 residues. The chain's CDR3 is CASSTGLILDTQYF. The CDR3 DNA sequence: TGTGCCAGCAGCACGGGACTAATCCTAGATACGCAGTATTTT.

The chain carries TRBV27 and TRBJ2-5, with D uncertain. Germline CDR1 reads MNHEY; CDR2 reads SMNVEV (reference sequence). Deletions cut 5 bases from V and 5 bases from J, with 12 bases between. The CDR3 sequence is 13 residues long. The CDR3 sequence is CASSLYWRETQYF. The CDR3 coding sequence is TGTGCCAGCAGTCTGTATTGGCGGGAGACCCAGTACTTC.